This TCR beta chain stems from a study of CD8 T cells in acute hepatitis C reinfection (TCRdb year 2021). With regard to the full study: The TCRbeta repertoire of CD8+ T cells specific for the HCV NS3-1073 epitope was profiled during acute infection and after viral clearance. Paired acute and follow-up samples were contributed by four of the spontaneous resolvers. On the study overall, not on this receptor specifically: NS3-1073 specific repertoires were highly diverse, with no significant diversity differences between acute resolver, follow-up resolver and acute chronic samples. Preferential use of the TRBV04 and TRBV06 gene families was observed in all groups, and this preferential usage was not explained by overrepresentation in the naive pool. Only the TCRbeta chain was sequenced in bulk, so alphabeta pairing of public clonotypes could not be determined. It was rare for CDR3 sequences to be shared with other epitopes, and exact matching may have been limited by differing sequencing approaches. Chronically infected subjects had no follow-up repertoires because NS3-1073 specific cells were too rare to sort. Regardless of outcome, around 14 public clonotypes were found, and one public clonotype used V04-02/J02-02.

Taken with the paper, the label for time point translates to: naive CD8 control sorted from an acute-time-point sample. Enrolled in the Montreal Hepatitis C Cohort (HEPCO) in Canada, the donors were people who inject drugs, and these donors were followed every 3 months. Acute primary HCV infection was defined as a positive HCV RNA or antibody test that came after a negative test within the prior 24 weeks. Surface staining used CD3, CD8 and CD45RO antibodies, with an aqua fixable dye to exclude dead cells. The cohort included fewer than 10 spontaneous resolvers, defined as subjects with HCV RNA clearance within 24 weeks. Once thawed from cryostorage, peripheral blood mononuclear cells underwent negative selection via the MACS CD8+ T cell Isolation Kit to obtain CD8+ T cells. A BD FACSAria II cell sorter was used for cell sorting. Via the germline V gene (reference sequence), CDR1 is SEHNR and CDR2 FQNEAQ. From V the trimming removes 5 bases and from J it removes 4 bases, while the gene matches leave 5 bases of the junction unaccounted for. From the cysteine through the phenylalanine, the CDR3 covers 15 amino acids. CDR3 DNA only is kept here, 45 bases in frame from base 1.

The FACS-sorted cells had their genomic DNA extracted, and the commercial immunoSEQ service was used to sequence the TCRbeta chains. The authors' pipeline ran thus. The repertoire data were analyzed using ImmunoSEQ Analyzer software v3.0 and R v3.5.1. Sequences containing stop codons or out-of-frame rearrangements were removed, so only productive rearrangements were analyzed. The sequencing provider supplied the metrics for Simpson diversity, Shannon entropy, CDR3 length and nucleotide addition. Clonotypes were grouped by frequency as dominant, sub-dominant, low or lowest abundance, and most analyses excluded clonotypes below 0.1%. A CDR3 amino acid clonotype was called public if the clonotype appeared in at least two subjects at a cumulative frequency of at least 0.5%. TCRdb stores this immuneACCESS table with in-frame sequences only. Part of the clones is absent; in the studies checked, under half of the shortfall reflects unresolved V genes, and no reason is known for the rest. The D gene and trimming were derived from the DNA, and the V and J assignments and clone size from that table. For this sample there are fewer than 40,000 clones; 80% to 90% appear just once. The ten largest make up 10% to 11% of the sample.

About this clone: Its recognized antigen is unknown. Base qualities are not provided; no much larger clone lies one nucleotide away.

The sequence derives from a young woman who spontaneously cleared hepatitis C infection. This sequence uses TRBV7-9 and TRBJ2-5; 12 bases in between match TRBD2. Sequencing was carried out using naive CD8+ T cells from PBMCs. Taken with the paper, the label for cell subset or site translates to: sorted total naive CD45RO-negative CD8+ T cells. The CDR3 corresponds to CASSPRLAGVETQYF. The nucleotides read TGTGCCAGCAGCCCCCGACTAGCGGGAGTAGAGACCCAGTACTTC.